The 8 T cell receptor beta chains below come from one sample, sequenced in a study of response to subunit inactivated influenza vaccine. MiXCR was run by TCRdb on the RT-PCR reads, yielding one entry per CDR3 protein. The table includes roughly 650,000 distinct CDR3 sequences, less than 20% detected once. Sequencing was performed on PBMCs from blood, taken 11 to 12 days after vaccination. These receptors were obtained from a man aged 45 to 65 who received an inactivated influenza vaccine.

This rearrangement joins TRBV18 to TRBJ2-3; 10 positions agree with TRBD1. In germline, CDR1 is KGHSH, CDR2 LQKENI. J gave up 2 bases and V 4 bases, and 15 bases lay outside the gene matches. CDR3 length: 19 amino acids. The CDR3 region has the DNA TGTGCCAGCTCACTTGGGACAGGGGCTCCCAATTTGATCACAGATACGCAGTATTTT. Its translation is CASSLGTGAPNLITDTQYF. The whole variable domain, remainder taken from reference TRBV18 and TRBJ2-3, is NAGVMQNPRHLVRRRGQEARLRCSPMKGHSHVYWYRQLPEEGLKFMVYLQKENIIDESGMPKERFSAEFPKEGPSILRIQQVVRGDSAAYFCASSLGTGAPNLITDTQYFGPGTRLTVL.

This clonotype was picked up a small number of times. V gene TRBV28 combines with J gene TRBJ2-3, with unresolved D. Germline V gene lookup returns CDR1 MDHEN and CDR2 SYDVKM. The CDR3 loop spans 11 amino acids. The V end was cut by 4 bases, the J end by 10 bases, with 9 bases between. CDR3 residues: CASSSMISQYF. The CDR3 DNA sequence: TGTGCCAGCAGTTCCATGATATCGCAGTATTTT. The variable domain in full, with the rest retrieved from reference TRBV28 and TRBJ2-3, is DVKVTQSSRYLVKRTGEKVFLECVQDMDHENMFWYRQDPGLGLRLIYFSYDVKMKEKGDIPEGYSVSREKKERFSLILESASTNQTSMYLCASSSMISQYFGPGTRLTVL.

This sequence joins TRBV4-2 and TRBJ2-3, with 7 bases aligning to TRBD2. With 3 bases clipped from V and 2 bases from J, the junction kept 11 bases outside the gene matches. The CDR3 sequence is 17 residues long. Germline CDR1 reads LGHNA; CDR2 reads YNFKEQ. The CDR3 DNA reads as TGTGCCAGCAGCCATGCGGTAGTGGGAGGGGACACAGATACGCAGTATTTT. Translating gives CASSHAVVGGDTDTQYF.

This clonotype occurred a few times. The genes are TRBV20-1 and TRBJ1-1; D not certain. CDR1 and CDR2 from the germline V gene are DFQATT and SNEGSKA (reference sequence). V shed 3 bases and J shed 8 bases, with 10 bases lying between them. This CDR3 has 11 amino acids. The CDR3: CSASLGLEAFF. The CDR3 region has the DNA TGCAGTGCTAGTCTTGGGTTAGAAGCTTTCTTT.

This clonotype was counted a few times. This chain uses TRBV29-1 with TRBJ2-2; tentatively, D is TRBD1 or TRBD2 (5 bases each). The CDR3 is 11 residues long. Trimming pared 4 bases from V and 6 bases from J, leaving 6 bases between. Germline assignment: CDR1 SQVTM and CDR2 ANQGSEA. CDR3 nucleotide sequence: TGCAGCGTTGGAGGGGCCGGGGAGCTGTTTTTT. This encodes CSVGGAGELFF.

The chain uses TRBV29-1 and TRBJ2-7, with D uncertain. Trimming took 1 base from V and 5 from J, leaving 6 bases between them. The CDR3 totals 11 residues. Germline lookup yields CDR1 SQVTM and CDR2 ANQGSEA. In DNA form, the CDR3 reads TGCAGCGTTGAAGCCGGCCACGAGCAGTACTTC. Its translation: CSVEAGHEQYF.

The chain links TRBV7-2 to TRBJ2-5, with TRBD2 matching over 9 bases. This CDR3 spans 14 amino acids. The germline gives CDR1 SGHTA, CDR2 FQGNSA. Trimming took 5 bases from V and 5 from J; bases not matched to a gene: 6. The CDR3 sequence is CASSPGLAAETQYF. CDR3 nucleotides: TGTGCCAGCAGCCCGGGACTAGCAGCCGAGACCCAGTACTTC.

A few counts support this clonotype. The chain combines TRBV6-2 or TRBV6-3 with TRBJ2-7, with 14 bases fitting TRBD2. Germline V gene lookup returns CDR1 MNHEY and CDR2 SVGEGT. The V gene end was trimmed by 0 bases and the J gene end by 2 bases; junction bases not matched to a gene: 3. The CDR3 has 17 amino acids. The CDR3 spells CASSYSLTSGGAYEQYF. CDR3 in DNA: TGTGCCAGCAGTTACTCATTGACTAGCGGGGGGGCCTACGAGCAGTACTTC.